These 27 T cell receptor beta chains came from one sample sequenced in a study of immune cell composition in non-small cell lung cancer. Sequencing used immunoSEQ multiplex PCR; TCRdb keeps in-frame clones, though not all of them. The sample carries 5,000 to 7,000 clones, approximately 77% recorded once. The normal lung sample lay at least 3 cm, and maximally far, from the tumour. Sequenced material: non-adjacent lung tissue. These receptors were obtained from a human donor with non-small cell lung cancer.

The chain links TRBV7-2 to TRBJ1-6; 7 bases align to TRBD1. CDR3 length: 16 amino acids. The V gene end was trimmed by 4 bases and the J gene end by 5 bases; junction bases not matched to a gene: 8. The germline V gene encodes CDR1 SGHTA and CDR2 FQGNSA. The CDR3 region has the DNA TGTGCCAGCAGCTCGTCGGCACAGGGGCATAATTCACCCCTCCACTTT. Its protein product is CASSSSAQGHNSPLHF.

V gene TRBV19 combines with J gene TRBJ1-1; the D is unclear. V was shortened by 3 bases and J by 2 bases, with 22 bases between the two germline ends. The CDR3 runs to 18 residues. The germline gives CDR1 LNHDA, CDR2 SQIVND (reference sequence). CDR3 sequence reads: CASSILSPLREANTEAFF. The CDR3 nucleotides read TGTGCCAGTAGTATCTTATCCCCCCTGAGGGAGGCTAACACTGAAGCTTTCTTT.

V usage is TRBV29-1 and J usage is TRBJ2-7; 9 bases are shared with TRBD1. J was trimmed by 5 bases and V by 6 bases; bases with no gene match: 11. The CDR3 is 14 residues long. The germline V gene encodes CDR1 SQVTM and CDR2 ANQGSEA. CDR3 DNA sequence: TGCAGCGTCACTCCGGGACAGGGTTTCAACGAGCAGTACTTC. Protein sequence: CSVTPGQGFNEQYF.

The V gene is TRBV13, the J gene TRBJ2-3, with 9 bases matching TRBD2. The CDR3 totals 16 residues. CDR1 is PRHDT and CDR2 is FYEKMQ in the germline V gene (reference sequence). J gave up 3 bases and V 1 base, and 5 bases lay outside the gene matches. Here the CDR3 DNA reads TGTGCCAGCAGCTTAGTTGCGGGAGGGCGTACAGATACGCAGTATTTT. This gives the protein CASSLVAGGRTDTQYF.

This chain connects TRBV14 to TRBJ1-1; D possibly corresponds to TRBD1 (6 bases). This CDR3 is built from 13 residues. Trimming left V 0 bases short and J 12 bases short, with 14 bases between. Germline assignment: CDR1 SGHDN and CDR2 FVKESK. The CDR3 here is CASSQESSTGTFF. The CDR3, as DNA: TGTGCCAGCAGCCAAGAATCTAGCACAGGGACTTTCTTT.

This chain links TRBV27 with TRBJ1-1, with a possible D match to TRBD1 (5 bases). V was clipped by 8 bases and J by 1 base, with 11 bases between them. From germline, CDR1 is MNHEY and CDR2 SMNVEV (reference sequence). This CDR3 is built from 13 residues. CDR3 region: CASSNRRNTEAFF. The CDR3 nucleotides are TGTGCCAGCTCGAACAGGAGGAACACTGAAGCTTTCTTT.

J is TRBJ1-1 and V is TRBV20-1; the D is unclear. The CDR3 contains 11 residues. Looked up from germline, CDR1 is DFQATT and CDR2 is SNEGSKA (reference sequence). V was trimmed by 5 bases and J by 1 base, leaving 5 bases between them. The CDR3 is CSAERNTEAFF. The DNA of the CDR3 is TGCAGTGCTGAGAGGAACACTGAAGCTTTCTTT.

This clone was counted a few times. The V and J genes are TRBV28 and TRBJ2-5; weak D call: TRBD2 (6 bases). The CDR3 runs to 14 residues. Germline V CDR1 and CDR2: MDHEN, SYDVKM. The V gene lost 3 bases and the J gene lost 4 bases, with 12 bases spanning the gap. CDR3 DNA sequence: TGTGCCAGCAGTTTCCCGGGACTCGCAGAGACCCAGTACTTC. This translates into CASSFPGLAETQYF.

This chain joins TRBV6-1 and TRBJ1-1, with 7 positions matching TRBD1. CDR3 length: 15 residues. The J segment lost 3 bases and the V segment lost 8 bases, leaving 12 bases of the junction unmatched. CDR1 MNHNS and CDR2 SASEGT come from the germline V gene. The CDR3 nucleotides are TGTGCCAGCCGCCGACAGGGCGGTTTGGACACTGAAGCTTTCTTT. It encodes CASRRQGGLDTEAFF.

The genes are TRBV28 and TRBJ2-3; D is undetermined. Trimming cost V 6 bases and J 4 bases, with 8 bases left between them. This CDR3 is 12 amino acids long. Germline V lookup: CDR1 MDHEN, CDR2 SYDVKM. The CDR3 protein is CASREAADTQYF. CDR3 sequence (DNA): TGTGCCAGCAGAGAGGCGGCAGATACGCAGTATTTT.

This clone was seen more than once but under ten times. This chain connects TRBV12-5 to TRBJ2-7, with TRBD2 identical over 13 bases. The CDR3 has 18 amino acids. CDR1 and CDR2 (germline): LGHNT, FRNRAP. The V and J ends lost 6 bases and 2 bases, in that order; junction bases with no gene match: 13. The CDR3 DNA is TGTGCTAGTGGCCAGGAGACTAGCGGGAGGACGAATCCCTACGAGCAGTACTTC. Its translation: CASGQETSGRTNPYEQYF.

V usage is TRBV6-1 and J usage is TRBJ1-2; 9 nucleotides agree with TRBD1. From germline, CDR1 is MNHNS and CDR2 SASEGT. With 3 bases clipped from V and 4 bases from J, the junction kept 12 bases outside the gene matches. This CDR3 contains 17 residues. DNA of the CDR3: TGTGCCAGCAGTGAGGGACAGGGTATATTGATGGCCTATGGCTACACCTTC. This translates into CASSEGQGILMAYGYTF.

The genes are TRBV2 and TRBJ2-5; D uncertain. The CDR3 is made up of 14 amino acids. From germline, CDR1 is SNHLY and CDR2 FYNNEI. The V and J ends lost 4 bases and 0 bases respectively, with 9 bases between them. This CDR3 reads CASSVSRNQETQYF. CDR3 DNA: TGTGCCAGCAGTGTTTCCAGAAACCAAGAGACCCAGTACTTC.

J is TRBJ2-5 and V is TRBV4-3, with 11 bases lining up with TRBD2. Germline trimming cut 0 bases from V and 7 bases from J; bases unmatched to any gene: 7. The CDR3 runs 16 residues. In germline, CDR1 is LGHNA, CDR2 YSLEER. CDR3 in DNA: TGCGCCAGCAGCCAAGAGGCTAGCGGGGGGCAGGGGACCCAGTACTTC. As protein: CASSQEASGGQGTQYF.

This clone was seen a handful of times. This chain uses TRBV5-4 with TRBJ2-5; D is uncertain. The CDR3 covers 15 residues. V was pared by 0 bases and J by 0 bases, with 9 bases between. The V gene's germline CDR1 is SGHNT and CDR2 YYREEE (reference sequence). The CDR3 loop reads CASSLVNTNQETQYF. The DNA for the CDR3 is TGTGCCAGCAGCTTGGTCAACACTAACCAAGAGACCCAGTACTTC. Full variable domain (remainder filled in from reference TRBV5-4 and TRBJ2-5): ETGVTQSPTHLIKTRGQQVTLRCSSQSGHNTVSWYQQALGQGPQFIFQYYREEENGRGNFPPRFSGLQFPNYSSELNVNALELDDSALYLCASSLVNTNQETQYFGPGTRLLVL.

The chain employs TRBV6-4 and TRBJ2-4; TRBD2 might be the D (5 bases). Germline V gene sequence: CDR1 MRHNA, CDR2 SNTAGT. CDR3 length equals 16 residues. Trimming shortened V by 3 bases and J by 3 bases, and 15 bases separated the two germline ends. The CDR3 DNA sequence: TGTGCCAGCAGTGAATCTGCCGGAGGAGGCAAAAACATTCAGTACTTC. Translation: CASSESAGGGKNIQYF.

The chain combines TRBV28 with TRBJ2-4, with a possible D match to TRBD1 (6 bases). Germline-derived CDR1 and CDR2 are MDHEN and SYDVKM. The CDR3 length is 14 residues. Trimming shortened V by 2 bases and J by 6 bases, and 11 bases separated the two germline ends. This CDR3 reads CASSLASGVNIQYF. The CDR3 bases are TGTGCCAGCAGTTTAGCTTCAGGGGTAAACATTCAGTACTTC.

This clone has only one observation. The chain uses TRBV28 and TRBJ2-1, with D perhaps TRBD2 (5 bases). The CDR3 loop spans 14 amino acids. V was pared by 6 bases and J by 7 bases, with 16 bases between. Germline assignment: CDR1 MDHEN and CDR2 SYDVKM. CDR3 sequence: CASSGITVWNEQFF. As DNA, the CDR3 is TGTGCCAGCAGCGGGATTACCGTTTGGAATGAGCAGTTCTTC. Full variable domain (remainder filled in from reference TRBV28 and TRBJ2-1): DVKVTQSSRYLVKRTGEKVFLECVQDMDHENMFWYRQDPGLGLRLIYFSYDVKMKEKGDIPEGYSVSREKKERFSLILESASTNQTSMYLCASSGITVWNEQFFGPGTRLTVL.

V is TRBV6-5 and J is TRBJ2-7; 11 bases line up with TRBD2. The V and J ends lost 6 bases and 0 bases, in that order; junction bases with no gene match: 4. CDR1 and CDR2 (germline): MNHEY, SVGAGI. The CDR3 has 15 amino acids. This CDR3 reads CASSRLAGISYEQYF. The CDR3 nucleotides read TGTGCCAGCAGCCGACTAGCGGGAATCTCCTACGAGCAGTACTTC.

In its sample, this clone was seen a few times. The chain couples TRBV10-3 to TRBJ1-6; the D is unclear. This CDR3 spans 11 amino acids. The ends were cut back, 6 bases at V and 14 bases at J, with 11 bases in the middle. Germline V CDR1 and CDR2: ENHRY, SYGVKD. For the CDR3, the DNA is TGTGCCATCAGCGACTTAAGGTCCCTCCACTTT. This sequence encodes CAISDLRSLHF.

In DNA form, the CDR3 reads TGTGCCTGCTCCCCGGACAGGGCCAATGGCTACACCTTC. Its protein is CACSPDRANGYTF. The rearrangement joins TRBV6-5 to TRBJ1-2; 8 bases line up with TRBD1. J gave up 6 bases and V 11 bases, and 11 bases lay outside the gene matches. In germline, CDR1 is MNHEY, CDR2 SVGAGI. The CDR3 loop spans 13 amino acids.

V gene TRBV4-3 combines with J gene TRBJ2-3, with 7 bases aligning to TRBD1. The germline V gene encodes CDR1 LGHNA and CDR2 YSLEER. The CDR3 has 13 amino acids. J gave up 7 bases and V 3 bases, and 4 bases lay outside the gene matches. Here the CDR3 reads CASSQPRGNTQYF. As DNA, the CDR3 is TGCGCCAGCAGCCAGCCCAGGGGGAATACGCAGTATTTT.

The chain combines TRBV28 with TRBJ1-5; tentative D call: TRBD1 (6 bases). This CDR3 has 14 amino acids. Germline V gene lookup returns CDR1 MDHEN and CDR2 SYDVKM. Trimming removed 3 bases at V and 4 bases at J, with 10 bases between. CDR3 DNA: TGTGCCAGCAGTTTGACAGGACCGAATCAGCCCCAGCATTTT. Its translation is CASSLTGPNQPQHF.

The chain links TRBV28 to TRBJ2-3; 9 nucleotides agree with TRBD1. This CDR3 has 16 residues. With V trimmed by 5 bases and J by 2 bases, 8 bases remained unmatched. The germline CDR1 and CDR2 sequences are MDHEN and SYDVKM. CDR3 residues: CASSIPGQGTTDTQYF. CDR3 sequence (DNA): TGTGCCAGCAGTATACCGGGACAGGGAACCACAGATACGCAGTATTTT.

The chain employs TRBV9 and TRBJ1-2, with 9 bases that match TRBD1. V gave up 4 bases and J gave up 5 bases; unmatched junction bases: 3. The CDR3 has 13 residues. The germline V gene encodes CDR1 SGDLS and CDR2 YYNGEE. DNA for the CDR3: TGTGCCAGCAGCTCCGGACAGGGGTATGGCTACACCTTC. It yields the protein CASSSGQGYGYTF. Full variable domain (outside the CDR3, taken from reference TRBV9 and TRBJ1-2): DSGVTQTPKHLITATGQRVTLRCSPRSGDLSVYWYQQSLDQGLQFLIQYYNGEERAKGNILERFSAQQFPDLHSELNLSSLELGDSALYFCASSSGQGYGYTFGSGTRLTVV.

V usage is TRBV6-4 and J usage is TRBJ1-2, with D possibly matching TRBD1 (5 bases). Germline V gene data show CDR1 as MRHNA and CDR2 as SNTAGT. Trimming stripped 5 bases from V and 3 bases from J, with 10 bases between. This CDR3 region has 13 residues. This CDR3 reads CASSREGHYGYTF. The CDR3 coding sequence is TGTGCCAGCAGTCGGGAGGGGCACTATGGCTACACCTTC.

J is TRBJ2-5 and V is TRBV11-2; 7 positions agree with TRBD1. After removal of 3 bases from V and 1 base from J, the junction contained 2 bases not matched to a gene. Germline V gives CDR1 SGHAT, CDR2 FQNNGV. The CDR3 has 14 amino acids. The CDR3 DNA follows: TGTGCCAGCAGCTTCCGGGACAGCCAAGAGACCCAGTACTTC. It is translated as CASSFRDSQETQYF.